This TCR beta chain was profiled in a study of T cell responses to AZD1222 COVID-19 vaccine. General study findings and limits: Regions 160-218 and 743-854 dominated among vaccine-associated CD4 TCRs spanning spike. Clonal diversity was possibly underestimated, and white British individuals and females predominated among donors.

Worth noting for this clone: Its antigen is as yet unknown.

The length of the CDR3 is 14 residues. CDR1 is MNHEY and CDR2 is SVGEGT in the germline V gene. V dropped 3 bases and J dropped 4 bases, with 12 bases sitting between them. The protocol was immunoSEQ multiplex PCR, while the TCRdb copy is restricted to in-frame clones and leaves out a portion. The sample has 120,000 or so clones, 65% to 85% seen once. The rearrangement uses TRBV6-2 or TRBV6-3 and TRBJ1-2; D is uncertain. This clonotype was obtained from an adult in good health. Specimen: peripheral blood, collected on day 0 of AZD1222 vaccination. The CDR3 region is CASSYAQFLYGYTF. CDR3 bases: TGTGCCAGCAGTTATGCGCAGTTTCTCTATGGCTACACCTTC.